Here is one T cell receptor beta chain with its context. Its antigen is undetermined. The record originates from a study of T cell responses to AZD1222 COVID-19 vaccine. Using immunoSEQ multiplex PCR, the repertoire was profiled, and TCRdb retains in-frame clones only, with some absent. This sample carries about 150,000 clones, 86% of them seen once, and the ten largest clones take roughly 5.8%. Points from the study as a whole: Spike-specific TCR repertoires showed rising breadth and depth after two AZD1222 doses.

This clonotype was obtained from an adult in good health. Sequenced material: peripheral blood, taken on day 0 of MenACWY control vaccination.

CDR3 in DNA: TGTGCCACCACGGAGGGGACGCTGTCTTTCTTT. It codes for CATTEGTLSFF. The J gene is TRBJ1-1, the V gene TRBV24-1, with a weak D call TRBD1 (5 bases). The CDR3 runs to 11 residues. In germline, CDR1 is KGHDR, CDR2 SFDVKD. Trimming took 8 bases from V and 12 from J, leaving 15 bases between them.